These T cell receptor beta chains were read from a single sample in a study of early T cells in non-severe SARS-CoV-2 infection. Each CDR3 protein gets one entry after TCRdb re-called the 5' RACE reads with MiXCR. The sample records 75,000 or so distinct CDR3 sequences, about 14% being singletons. The sequenced sample consisted of whole blood. The receptors shown here come from an adult who was a healthcare worker with PCR-confirmed SARS-CoV-2 infection or an uninfected control (not recorded which). The CDR3 runs from the conserved cysteine through the conserved F or W. The D gene is left open where the match is weak. Clone size appears in some rows only: once, few, many, or a class for an expanded clone.

d_gene,abundance,v_gene,j_gene,CDR3nt,CDR3aa
-,many,TRBV27,TRBJ1-5,TGTGCCAGTCGTACGAGGGCGGTGGGCGTCAATCAGCCCCAGCATTTT,CASRTRAVGVNQPQHF
-,many,TRBV14,TRBJ2-1,TGTGCCAGCAGCCAAAATGAGCAGTTCTTC,CASSQNEQFF
-,-,TRBV3-1,TRBJ1-1,TGTGCCAGCAGTGGACGGGAGAACACTGAAGCTTTCTTT,CASSGRENTEAFF
-,many,TRBV30,TRBJ2-4,TGTGCCTGGGATACAGGGTGGAACATTCAGTACTTC,CAWDTGWNIQYF
TRBD1,-,TRBV6-4,TRBJ2-3,TGTGCCAGCAAATCCGGTACAGGGGGCGCGGCAGATACGCAGTATTTT,CASKSGTGGAADTQYF
TRBD1,-,TRBV5-1,TRBJ1-1,TGCGCCAGCAGCTTAGGGGGCGTGGGAGGGATGAACACTGAAGCTTTCTTT,CASSLGGVGGMNTEAFF
-,-,TRBV6-2/TRBV6-3,TRBJ1-1,TGTGCCAGCAGCCAATGGGGCCTTGAAGCTTTCTTT,CASSQWGLEAFF
-,few,TRBV6-9,TRBJ2-2,TGTGCCGGTACCCCGGACAGTTGGGGGGAGCTGTTTTTT,CAGTPDSWGELFF
-,many,TRBV16,TRBJ1-5,TGTGCCAGCAGCCCAGGCCAGGGAGGCCAGCCCCAGCATTTT,CASSPGQGGQPQHF
-,-,TRBV10-1,TRBJ1-3,TGCGCCAACCAACTTTCTCCTGGAAACACCATATATTTT,CANQLSPGNTIYF
TRBD2,few,TRBV29-1,TRBJ2-7,TGCAGCGTTCTCCTAGCGGGCTTCTACGAGCAGTACTTC,CSVLLAGFYEQYF